This entry lists 10 T cell receptor beta chains sequenced from one sample in a study of identical twins. Using its own MiXCR run on the 5' RACE reads, TCRdb lists one record per CDR3 protein. The table includes roughly 770,000 distinct CDR3 sequences, approximately 18% detected once. A further study also used this sample, focusing on T cells expressing NK-cell markers.

Material for sequencing was PBMCs. The receptors derive from a woman aged 18 to 35 in good health.

This clonotype has a handful of counts. This chain joins TRBV4-1 and TRBJ2-3, with TRBD1 identical over 7 bases. This CDR3 is built from 15 residues. V trimming: 4 bases; J trimming: 4 bases; junction bases outside the gene matches: 8. The germline CDR1 and CDR2 sequences are MGHRA and YSYEKL. CDR3 in amino acids: CASSPTLTGSDTQYF. Here the CDR3 DNA reads TGCGCCAGCAGCCCGACCTTGACAGGGTCAGATACGCAGTATTTT.

This clonotype has a handful of counts. The V gene is TRBV12-3 or TRBV12-4, the J gene TRBJ2-1; TRBD2 matches 8 bases. J lost 9 bases, V lost 5 bases, and 9 bases had no gene match. The CDR3 totals 14 residues. The CDR3, as DNA: TGTGCCAGCAGTACGGAGCGGGGGATCCGTGAGCAGTTCTTC. Translating it yields CASSTERGIREQFF.

This clonotype was counted between two and nine times. This chain joins TRBV20-1 and TRBJ2-1, with 9 bases aligning to TRBD1. The CDR3 totals 14 residues. The junction had 5 bases not matched to a gene; V was cut back by 5 bases and J by 3 bases. CDR1 DFQATT and CDR2 SNEGSKA come from the germline V gene (reference sequence). In nucleotides, the CDR3 is TGCAGTGCTGGAGGGGGACAGGGCTACAATGAGCAGTTCTTC. Translated, it gives CSAGGGQGYNEQFF.

This clonotype was counted between two and nine times. The V and J genes are TRBV5-1 and TRBJ2-1, with TRBD2 identical over 8 bases. CDR3 length equals 13 residues. The V and J ends lost 4 bases and 7 bases, in that order; junction bases with no gene match: 4. Germline CDR1 and CDR2: SGHRS and YFSETQ. In nucleotides, the CDR3 is TGCGCCAGCAGCGTCGGGGGGGTGAATGAGCAGTTCTTC. Amino acids: CASSVGGVNEQFF.

There are a few counts of this clonotype. The chain couples TRBV12-3 or TRBV12-4 to TRBJ2-7; D is undetermined. Trimming pared 3 bases from V and 2 bases from J, leaving 8 bases between. This CDR3 contains 13 residues. The CDR3 reads CASSLVQTYEQYF. DNA for the CDR3: TGTGCCAGCAGTTTGGTCCAGACCTACGAGCAGTACTTC.

This clonotype came up a few times. J is TRBJ2-2 and V is TRBV4-3; D not resolved. This CDR3 comprises 15 residues. Trimming took 4 bases from V and 0 from J, leaving 9 bases between them. Germline values: CDR1 LGHNA, CDR2 YSLEER. The CDR3 loop reads CASSPRHANTGELFF. The CDR3 coding sequence is TGCGCCAGCAGCCCGAGACACGCGAACACCGGGGAGCTGTTTTTT.

This clonotype was recorded a few times. The V call is TRBV5-6, the J call TRBJ1-1, with a weak D call TRBD1 (5 bases). Germline loops: CDR1 SGHDT, CDR2 YYEEEE. V was trimmed by 5 bases and J by 2 bases, leaving 7 bases between them. CDR3 length equals 12 residues. CDR3 in amino acids: CASRQVNTEAFF. CDR3 in DNA: TGTGCCAGCAGACAGGTCAACACTGAAGCTTTCTTT.

This clonotype has more than one count but fewer than ten. The V and J genes are TRBV7-9 and TRBJ2-7; D uncertain. CDR1 and CDR2 from the germline V gene are SEHNR and FQNEAQ (reference sequence). The CDR3 is 13 amino acids. Trimming cost V 5 bases and J 3 bases, with 11 bases left between them. The CDR3 nucleotides read TGTGCCAGCAGCCCCAACGCAGTCTACGAGCAGTACTTC. Its protein is CASSPNAVYEQYF.

This clonotype was detected a few times. The chain is built from TRBV12-3 or TRBV12-4 and TRBJ2-7; TRBD1 might be the D (6 bases). V lost 5 bases to trimming and J lost 1 base, with 12 bases between them. The CDR3 is made up of 14 amino acids. In nucleotides, the CDR3 is TGTGCCAGCAGTCGAGGGGACACATCCTACGAGCAGTACTTC. Translation: CASSRGDTSYEQYF.

This clonotype was recorded a few times. The rearrangement links TRBV4-1 to TRBJ2-1; D possibly corresponds to TRBD1 (5 bases). V was pared by 0 bases and J by 12 bases, with 12 bases between. There are 13 residues in the CDR3. Looked up from germline, CDR1 is MGHRA and CDR2 is YSYEKL. The CDR3 here is CASSQEPRVGQFF. The CDR3, as DNA: TGCGCCAGCAGCCAAGAGCCCAGGGTAGGGCAGTTCTTC.